Listed below are T cell receptor beta chains from one sample, sequenced in a study of OX40 agonist ivuxolimab in advanced cancers. Using immunoSEQ multiplex PCR, the repertoire was profiled, and TCRdb retains in-frame clones only, with some absent. The table has 77,000 or so clones, 85% to 90% seen once. Sequenced material: CD4+ or CD8+ T cells sorted from blood, taken in a trial of the OX40 agonist ivuxolimab. The receptors derive from an adult with an advanced solid tumor such as melanoma, head and neck, liver or kidney cancer. Each CDR3 is given with its conserved first and last residue. D genes are given only for firm matches. Clone size is stated in some rows and not others, as once, few, many or a class when expanded.

j_call d_call v_call clone_size cdr3_aa cdr3_nt
TRBJ1-1 . TRBV27 . CASSLGTSRMNTEAFF TGTGCCAGCAGTTTGGGGACCTCAAGGATGAACACTGAAGCTTTCTTT
TRBJ1-1 . TRBV10-3 few CAISFEGTEAFF TGTGCCATCAGTTTCGAAGGGACTGAAGCTTTCTTT
TRBJ2-2 TRBD1 TRBV2 . CASSRDREIGELFF TGTGCCAGCAGCCGGGACAGGGAAATCGGGGAGCTGTTTTTT
TRBJ2-2 . TRBV13 . CASSLHSGTGELFF TGTGCCAGCAGCTTACACAGCGGCACCGGGGAGCTGTTTTTT
TRBJ2-7 . TRBV5-5 . CASSEGLVKGYEQYF TGTGCCAGCAGCGAGGGTTTGGTCAAGGGGTACGAGCAGTACTTC
TRBJ1-1 . TRBV7-8 once CASSLRGGGTEAFF TGTGCCAGCAGCCTTCGAGGAGGGGGCACTGAAGCTTTCTTT
TRBJ1-5 TRBD1 TRBV4-2 . CASSRPDREGNQPQHF TGTGCCAGCAGCCGCCCGGACAGGGAGGGCAATCAGCCCCAGCATTTT
TRBJ1-1 TRBD1 TRBV6-1 once CASSGGRGLNTEAFF TGTGCCAGCAGTGGGGGCAGGGGGTTGAACACTGAAGCTTTCTTT
TRBJ2-7 TRBD2 TRBV5-1 . CASSSGGTSGTPGQYF TGCGCCAGCAGCTCGGGGGGGACTAGCGGAACCCCCGGGCAGTACTTC
TRBJ2-7 . TRBV30 . CAWSGGWAYEQYF TGTGCCTGGAGTGGGGGGTGGGCCTACGAGCAGTACTTC
TRBJ2-3 TRBD2 TRBV28 . CASSPASGGASDTQYF TGTGCCAGCAGCCCCGCTAGCGGGGGGGCCTCAGATACGCAGTATTTT
TRBJ2-3 . TRBV15 . CATSRDLGSGYF TGTGCCACCAGCAGAGATCTAGGAAGTGGGTATTTT
TRBJ1-6 . TRBV6-1 . CASSSRDTYNSPLHF TGTGCCAGCAGTAGCCGGGACACCTATAATTCACCCCTCCACTTT
TRBJ2-5 TRBD2 TRBV6-1 . CASSGGGQETQYF TGTGCCAGCAGTGGGGGGGGGCAAGAGACCCAGTACTTC
TRBJ2-7 TRBD1 TRBV28 . CASRQQGAGEQYF TGTGCCAGCAGGCAACAGGGGGCTGGGGAGCAGTACTTC
TRBJ1-5 . TRBV28 . CASTSGAPGQPQHF TGTGCCAGCACCTCAGGGGCGCCAGGTCAGCCCCAGCATTTT
TRBJ1-5 . TRBV5-1 few CASRLDGGRNQPQHF TGCGCCAGCAGGTTGGACGGGGGGCGGAATCAGCCCCAGCATTTT
TRBJ2-7 TRBD1 TRBV2 . CASSRGTGGTHEQYF TGTGCCAGCAGCCGAGGGACAGGGGGCACCCACGAGCAGTACTTC
TRBJ2-7 . TRBV5-6 . CASSLWGWDEQYF TGTGCCAGCAGTTTGTGGGGGTGGGACGAGCAGTACTTC
TRBJ2-7 TRBD1 TRBV6-5 . CASKGGTGGVEQYF TGTGCCAGCAAGGGGGGGACAGGGGGCGTCGAGCAGTACTTC
TRBJ2-1 . TRBV28 once CASSPPFGGGTGEQFF TGTGCCAGCAGTCCTCCCTTTGGCGGGGGGACAGGGGAGCAGTTCTTC
TRBJ2-5 . TRBV30 . CAWSVQGGAGETQYF TGTGCCTGGAGTGTACAGGGTGGGGCCGGGGAGACCCAGTACTTC
TRBJ1-1 . TRBV19 . CASSPDRGNTEAFF TGTGCCAGTAGCCCCGACCGGGGGAACACTGAAGCTTTCTTT
TRBJ2-7 . TRBV11-2 few CASSRDLGYEQYF TGTGCCAGCAGCCGTGATTTGGGTTACGAGCAGTACTTC
TRBJ2-1 TRBD2 TRBV6-5 . CASRVAGGQYNEQFF TGTGCCAGCAGAGTAGCGGGAGGGCAGTACAATGAGCAGTTCTTC
TRBJ2-7 TRBD1 TRBV28 . CASSSSGTAYEQYF TGTGCCAGCAGTTCATCCGGGACAGCCTACGAGCAGTACTTC
TRBJ1-4 . TRBV25-1 . CASSEFGLGTVF .
TRBJ2-3 . TRBV15 . CATSRDHGTDTQYF TGTGCCACCAGCAGAGATCACGGGACGGATACGCAGTATTTT
TRBJ2-2 . TRBV15 . CATSRVRAAGELFF TGTGCCACCAGCAGAGTGAGGGCAGCCGGGGAGCTGTTTTTT
TRBJ2-7 . TRBV18 . CASSGQPGSDSYEQYF TGTGCCAGCTCAGGGCAACCGGGGTCGGACAGCTACGAGCAGTACTTC
TRBJ1-2 . TRBV4-2 . CASSQEEVGGYGYTF TGTGCCAGCAGCCAAGAAGAGGTAGGGGGCTATGGCTACACCTTC
TRBJ2-3 . TRBV5-1 . CASSVASTDTQYF TGCGCCAGCAGTGTAGCTAGCACAGATACGCAGTATTTT
TRBJ1-4 . TRBV2 . CASSVEEDEKLFF TGTGCCAGCAGTGTCGAGGAAGATGAAAAACTGTTTTTT
TRBJ1-2 . TRBV5-4 once CASSLGGSYGYTF TGTGCCAGCAGCTTGGGCGGATCCTATGGCTACACCTTC
TRBJ1-1 TRBD1 TRBV6-1 . CASRRDRGSEAFF TGTGCCAGCAGACGAGACAGGGGGTCTGAAGCTTTCTTT
TRBJ1-1 . TRBV5-1 . CASSLERELSTEAFF TGCGCCAGCAGCTTGGAAAGAGAGCTGAGCACTGAAGCTTTCTTT
TRBJ1-5 . TRBV2 . CASRQGDNQPQHF TGTGCCAGCAGACAGGGCGACAATCAGCCCCAGCATTTT
TRBJ1-4 TRBD1 TRBV9 . CASSADRLNEKLFF TGTGCCAGCAGCGCGGACAGGCTTAATGAAAAACTGTTTTTT
TRBJ1-3 . TRBV19 . CASSSFGSSGNTIYF TGTGCCAGTAGTAGTTTTGGAAGCTCTGGAAACACCATATATTTT
TRBJ1-4 . TRBV9 . CASSPGGEKLFF TGTGCCAGCAGCCCCGGGGGTGAAAAACTGTTTTTT